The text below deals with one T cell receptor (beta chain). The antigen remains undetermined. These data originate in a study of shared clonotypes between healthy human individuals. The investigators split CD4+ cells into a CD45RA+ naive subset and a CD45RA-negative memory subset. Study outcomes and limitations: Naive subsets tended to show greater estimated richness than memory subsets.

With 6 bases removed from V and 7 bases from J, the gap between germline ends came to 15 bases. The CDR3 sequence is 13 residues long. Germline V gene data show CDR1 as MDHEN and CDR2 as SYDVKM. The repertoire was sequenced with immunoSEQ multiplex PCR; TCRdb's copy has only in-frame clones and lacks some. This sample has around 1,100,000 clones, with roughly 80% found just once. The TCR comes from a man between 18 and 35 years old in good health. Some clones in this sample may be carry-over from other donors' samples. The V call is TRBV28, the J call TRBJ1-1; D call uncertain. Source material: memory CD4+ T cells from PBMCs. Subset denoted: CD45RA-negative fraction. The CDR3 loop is CASREQGRYEAFF. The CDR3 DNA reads TGTGCCAGCAGGGAGCAAGGGCGGTATGAAGCTTTCTTT.